What follows is one T cell receptor (beta chain) and its context. Its antigen is as yet unknown. This sample was taken from a study of brain T cells in children with intractable seizures. Points from the study as a whole: Absence of clones before surgery may stem from lower sequencing depth.

Germline CDR1 and CDR2: SGHTA and FQGTGA. CDR3 length equals 15 residues. The V gene end was trimmed by 4 bases and the J gene end by 5 bases; junction bases not matched to a gene: 9. Profiled with immunoSEQ multiplex PCR; TCRdb holds only in-frame clones, not every one. The profile shows 80,000 or so clones, under 95% of them singletons. The sample here was peripheral blood, taken at surgery. The TCR comes from a girl aged 2 to 9 with Rasmussen encephalitis and intractable seizures. This rearrangement joins TRBV7-3 to TRBJ2-5; TRBD1 aligns across 8 bases. Here the CDR3 DNA reads TGTGCCAGCAGCTCCTCAGGGGGCTACCTTGAGACCCAGTACTTC. Its protein is CASSSSGGYLETQYF.